These T cell receptor beta chains were read from a single sample in a study of blood T cell repertoires in COVID-19. The table came from immunoSEQ multiplex PCR; TCRdb's copy has only in-frame clones and leaves some out. The data hold roughly 30,000 clones, with roughly 90% observed a single time. The sample was peripheral blood. The receptors come from a man aged 55-75 years with COVID-19, enrolled during active disease. The CDR3 runs from the conserved cysteine through the conserved F or W. D genes are given only for firm matches.

-,TRBJ2-3,TRBV2,TGTGCCAGCAGTGACGGACTCACAGATACGCAGTATTTT,CASSDGLTDTQYF
-,TRBJ2-7,TRBV7-9,TGTGCCAGCAGCACCTACCACCGGACACCTTCCTACGAGCAGTACTTC,CASSTYHRTPSYEQYF
-,TRBJ1-5,TRBV28,TGTGCCAGCAGTTTTCCGAGGGGGTCCCAGCCCCAGCATTTT,CASSFPRGSQPQHF
TRBD2,TRBJ2-1,TRBV6-1,TGTGCCAGCAGTGAGCGACTAGCGGGACTCTACAATGAGCAGTTCTTC,CASSERLAGLYNEQFF
TRBD1,TRBJ2-2,TRBV27,TGTGCCAGCAGTGGGACAGGGGTTGGCACCGGGGAGCTGTTTTTT,CASSGTGVGTGELFF
-,TRBJ2-3,TRBV29-1,TGCAGCGTTAGCCTACGGGGCACAGATACGCAGTATTTT,CSVSLRGTDTQYF
TRBD2,TRBJ2-2,TRBV9,TGTGCCAGCAGCGTAGCTGACGGGAGGGCCGGCACCGGGGAGCTGTTTTTT,CASSVADGRAGTGELFF
TRBD2,TRBJ2-1,TRBV11-2,TGTGCCAGCAGCTTACCGCCCGGGACTACCCACAATGAGCAGTTCTTC,CASSLPPGTTHNEQFF
TRBD2,TRBJ2-7,TRBV29-1,TGCAGCGGGGAGGGAGTTGGTTCCGGCGAGCAGTACTTC,CSGEGVGSGEQYF
-,TRBJ2-1,TRBV6-2/TRBV6-3,TGTGCCAGCAGTTGGGACTTTTACAATGAGCAGTTCTTC,CASSWDFYNEQFF